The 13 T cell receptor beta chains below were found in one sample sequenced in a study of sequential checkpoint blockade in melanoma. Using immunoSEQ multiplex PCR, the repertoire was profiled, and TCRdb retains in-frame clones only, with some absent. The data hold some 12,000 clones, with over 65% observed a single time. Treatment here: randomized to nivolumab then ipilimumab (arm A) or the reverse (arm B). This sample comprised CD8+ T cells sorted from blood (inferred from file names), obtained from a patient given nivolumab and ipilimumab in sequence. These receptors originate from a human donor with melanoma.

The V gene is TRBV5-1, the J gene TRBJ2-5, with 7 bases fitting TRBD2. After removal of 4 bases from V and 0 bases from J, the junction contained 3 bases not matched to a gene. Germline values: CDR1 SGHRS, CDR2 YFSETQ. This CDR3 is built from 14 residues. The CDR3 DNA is TGCGCCAGCAGCCCCGGGACTAACCAAGAGACCCAGTACTTC. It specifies CASSPGTNQETQYF.

The CDR3 DNA reads as TGTGCCTCCGACGGACAGCTTGGCTACACCTTC. Encoded protein: CASDGQLGYTF. The chain is built from TRBV30 and TRBJ1-2; D is perhaps TRBD1 (6 bases). The V end was cut by 7 bases, the J end by 7 bases, with 13 bases between. The CDR3 runs 11 residues. Per germline, CDR1 GTSNPN and CDR2 SVGIG (reference sequence).

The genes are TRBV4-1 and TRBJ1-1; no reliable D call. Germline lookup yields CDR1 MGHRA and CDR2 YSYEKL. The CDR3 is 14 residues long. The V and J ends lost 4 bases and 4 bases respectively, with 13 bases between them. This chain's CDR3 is CASSPGHGVTEAFF. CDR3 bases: TGCGCCAGCAGCCCTGGGCACGGGGTCACTGAAGCTTTCTTT.

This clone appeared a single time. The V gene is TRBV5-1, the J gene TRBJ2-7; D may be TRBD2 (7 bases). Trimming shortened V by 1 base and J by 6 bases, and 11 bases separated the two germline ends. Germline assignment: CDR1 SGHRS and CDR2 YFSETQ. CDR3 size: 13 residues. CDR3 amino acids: CASSLTGGPEQYF. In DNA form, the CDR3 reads TGCGCCAGCAGCTTGACGGGGGGCCCCGAGCAGTACTTC.

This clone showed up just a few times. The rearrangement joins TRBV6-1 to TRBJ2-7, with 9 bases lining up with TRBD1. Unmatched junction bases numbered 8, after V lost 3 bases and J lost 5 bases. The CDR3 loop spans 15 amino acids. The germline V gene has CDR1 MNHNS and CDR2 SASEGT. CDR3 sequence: CASSDRPGQGDEQYF. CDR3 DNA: TGTGCCAGCAGTGACCGACCGGGACAGGGCGACGAGCAGTACTTC.

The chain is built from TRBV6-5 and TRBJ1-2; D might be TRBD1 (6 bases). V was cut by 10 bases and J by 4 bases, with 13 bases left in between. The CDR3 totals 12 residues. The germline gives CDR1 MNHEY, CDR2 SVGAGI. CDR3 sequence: CATSGGRYGYTF. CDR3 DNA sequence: TGTGCCACCTCGGGGGGCCGCTATGGCTACACCTTC.

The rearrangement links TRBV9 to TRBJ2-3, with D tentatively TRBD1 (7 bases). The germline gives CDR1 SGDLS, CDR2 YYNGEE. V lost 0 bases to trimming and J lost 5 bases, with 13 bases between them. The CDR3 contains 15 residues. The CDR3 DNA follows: TGTGCCAGCAGCGTAGGGGGCAGGGGGGTAGATACGCAGTATTTT. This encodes CASSVGGRGVDTQYF.

In DNA, the CDR3 is TGTGCCAGCAGCTACGGACTAGCGGGGGGGTTCGGGGACGAGCAGTACTTC. Translating gives CASSYGLAGGFGDEQYF. This chain joins TRBV11-2 and TRBJ2-7; 15 nucleotides match TRBD2. CDR1 and CDR2 from the germline V gene are SGHAT and FQNNGV. This CDR3 region has 17 residues. V was clipped by 4 bases and J by 5 bases; unmatched bases: 9.

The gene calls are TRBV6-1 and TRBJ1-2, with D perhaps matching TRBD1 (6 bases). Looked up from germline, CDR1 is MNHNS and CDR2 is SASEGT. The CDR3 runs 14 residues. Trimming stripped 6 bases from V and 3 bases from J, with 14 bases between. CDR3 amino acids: CASRPRGGHYGYTF. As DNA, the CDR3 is TGTGCCAGCAGACCTCGGGGGGGCCACTATGGCTACACCTTC.

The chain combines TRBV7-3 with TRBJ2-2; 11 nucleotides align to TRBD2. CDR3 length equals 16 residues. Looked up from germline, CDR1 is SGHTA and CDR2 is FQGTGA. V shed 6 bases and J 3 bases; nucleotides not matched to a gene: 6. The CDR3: CASSPVAGGDTGELFF. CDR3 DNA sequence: TGTGCCAGCAGTCCCGTAGCGGGAGGGGACACCGGGGAGCTGTTTTTT.

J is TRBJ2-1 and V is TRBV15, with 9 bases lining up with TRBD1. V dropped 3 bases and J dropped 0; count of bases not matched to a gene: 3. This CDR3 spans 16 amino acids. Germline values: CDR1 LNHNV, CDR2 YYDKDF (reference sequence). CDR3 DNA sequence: TGTGCCACCAGCAGGGCGACAGGGGGCTCCTACAATGAGCAGTTCTTC. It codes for CATSRATGGSYNEQFF.

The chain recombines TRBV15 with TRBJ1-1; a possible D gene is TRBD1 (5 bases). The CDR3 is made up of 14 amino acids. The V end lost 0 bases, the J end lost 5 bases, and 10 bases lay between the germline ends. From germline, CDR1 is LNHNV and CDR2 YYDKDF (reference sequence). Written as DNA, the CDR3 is TGTGCCACCAGCAGAGATGGGGGGGGGACTGAAGCTTTCTTT. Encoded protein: CATSRDGGGTEAFF.

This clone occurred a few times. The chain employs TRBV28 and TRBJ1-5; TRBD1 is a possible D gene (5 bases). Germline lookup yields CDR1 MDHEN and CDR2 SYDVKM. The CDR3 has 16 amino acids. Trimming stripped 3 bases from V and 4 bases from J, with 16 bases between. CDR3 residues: CASSLAPRGVNQPQHF. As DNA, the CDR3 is TGTGCCAGCAGTTTGGCCCCCCGGGGGGTAAATCAGCCCCAGCATTTT.